These 18 T cell receptor beta chains were all obtained from the same sample, sequenced in a study of early T cells in non-severe SARS-CoV-2 infection. From the 5' RACE reads, TCRdb called clonotypes with MiXCR, one entry per CDR3 protein. The table has about 77,000 distinct CDR3 sequences, approximately 9.1% seen once; the top ten hold 4.8%. Sequences were obtained from whole blood. The receptors were gathered from an adult who was a healthcare worker with PCR-confirmed SARS-CoV-2 infection or an uninfected control (not recorded which).

Many counts were recorded for this clonotype. This chain links TRBV5-1 with TRBJ2-3, with 10 bases aligning to TRBD2. Germline trimming cut 0 bases from V and 3 bases from J; bases unmatched to any gene: 4. The CDR3 runs 16 residues. Germline V gives CDR1 SGHRS, CDR2 YFSETQ. The chain's CDR3 is CASSLDGLAVTDTQYF. The CDR3 DNA reads as TGCGCCAGCAGCTTGGATGGACTAGCGGTTACAGATACGCAGTATTTT.

At least ten counts were recorded for this clonotype. This rearrangement joins TRBV18 to TRBJ2-2; D is unclear. The CDR3 is 12 residues long. Trimming shortened V by 2 bases and J by 8 bases, and 6 bases separated the two germline ends. CDR1 is KGHSH and CDR2 is LQKENI in the germline V gene. The CDR3 coding sequence is TGTGCCAGCTCACCAAATCGGGGGGAGCTGTTTTTT. It yields the protein CASSPNRGELFF.

This clonotype has ten or more counts. The gene calls are TRBV19 and TRBJ2-3; a possible D gene is TRBD2 (5 bases). The CDR3 extends over 14 amino acids. V dropped 10 bases and J dropped 6 bases, with 20 bases sitting between them. Germline assignment: CDR1 LNHDA and CDR2 SQIVND (reference sequence). CDR3 in DNA: TGTGCCACTACACCCGAGGGATACGTTGATACGCAGTATTTT. Amino acid sequence: CATTPEGYVDTQYF.

This clonotype has more than one count but fewer than ten. The chain links TRBV28 to TRBJ1-1; unclear D gene. This CDR3 spans 11 amino acids. The V gene's germline CDR1 is MDHEN and CDR2 SYDVKM. The ends were cut back, 6 bases at V and 1 base at J, with 3 bases in the middle. The CDR3 spells CASRENTEAFF. The CDR3 nucleotides read TGTGCCAGCAGGGAGAACACTGAAGCTTTCTTT.

This clonotype was picked up many times. DNA of the CDR3: TGTGCCAGCAGCCAAACCACATCAGGGTTAGCTTTCTTT. As protein: CASSQTTSGLAFF. The chain employs TRBV7-3 and TRBJ1-1; tentatively, D is TRBD1 (5 bases). The V end lost 5 bases, the J end lost 10 bases, and 17 bases lay between the germline ends. The germline CDR1 and CDR2 sequences are SGHTA and FQGTGA. This CDR3 has 13 amino acids.

This clonotype was detected many times. The J gene is TRBJ2-7, the V gene TRBV11-2, with D possibly being TRBD1 or TRBD2 (5 bases each). Trimming removed 3 bases at V and 6 bases at J, with 24 bases between. This CDR3 region has 17 residues. CDR1 and CDR2 from the germline V gene are SGHAT and FQNNGV. DNA for the CDR3: TGTGCCAGCAGCTTTCCCAGGGTCATCGGTTTCCGGGGCGAGCAGTACTTC. Protein: CASSFPRVIGFRGEQYF.

The table lists this clonotype with many counts. This rearrangement joins TRBV28 to TRBJ2-2; tentative D call: TRBD1 (5 bases). This CDR3 has 15 amino acids. Germline CDR1 and CDR2: MDHEN and SYDVKM. Trimming took 3 bases from V and 6 from J, leaving 14 bases between them. This chain's CDR3 is CASSFIGDPPGELFF. The CDR3 DNA reads TGTGCCAGCAGTTTTATAGGGGATCCCCCCGGGGAGCTGTTTTTT.

This clonotype was counted at least ten times. The chain has TRBV11-2 and TRBJ2-3, with unresolved D. Germline assignment: CDR1 SGHAT and CDR2 FQNNGV. The CDR3 runs to 15 residues. Trimming cost V 2 bases and J 0 bases, with 9 bases left between them. The CDR3 bases are TGTGCCAGCAGCTTAACGTACACTAGCACAGATACGCAGTATTTT. It translates to CASSLTYTSTDTQYF.

This clonotype turned up a few times. V usage is TRBV15 and J usage is TRBJ2-7, with a weak D call TRBD2 (6 bases). The CDR3 length is 15 residues. The V gene lost 1 base and the J gene lost 5 bases, with 15 bases spanning the gap. The germline CDR1 and CDR2 sequences are LNHNV and YYDKDF (reference sequence). The CDR3 DNA is TGTGCCACCAGCAGAGGGGCGGGATCCTTTGACGAGCAGTACTTC. Encoded protein: CATSRGAGSFDEQYF.

V usage is TRBV10-3 and J usage is TRBJ2-7; D may be TRBD1 (6 bases). The CDR3 has 14 amino acids. V lost 6 bases, J lost 3 bases, and 15 bases lay in between. Looked up from germline, CDR1 is ENHRY and CDR2 is SYGVKD. CDR3 protein: CAIRPQGRVYEQYF. The CDR3 coding sequence is TGTGCCATCAGGCCACAGGGAAGGGTCTACGAGCAGTACTTC.

This clonotype came up many times. The genes are TRBV7-8 and TRBJ2-1; TRBD2 aligns across 10 bases. Germline values: CDR1 SGHVS, CDR2 FQNEAQ. The CDR3 sequence is 14 residues long. The J segment lost 7 bases and the V segment lost 3 bases, leaving 3 bases of the junction unmatched. The CDR3 is CASSFSSGRNEQFF. CDR3 in DNA: TGTGCCAGCAGCTTCTCTAGCGGGAGAAATGAGCAGTTCTTC.

DNA for the CDR3: TGTGCCAGCAGCCAAGATCGGTCGGGACCCTCATACGAGCAGTACTTC. Translation gives CASSQDRSGPSYEQYF. The chain has TRBV14 and TRBJ2-7, with D possibly being TRBD1 or TRBD2 (5 bases each). Deletions cut 0 bases from V and 4 bases from J, with 16 bases between. Germline assignment: CDR1 SGHDN and CDR2 FVKESK. The length of the CDR3 is 16 residues.

As concerns this clonotype: A read error may explain this, as a much larger clone is one base away. The chain couples TRBV5-1 to TRBJ2-3; D is uncertain. This CDR3 is built from 14 residues. Per the germline V gene, CDR1 is SGHRS and CDR2 is YFSETQ. The CDR3 sequence is CTSSFPLGTDTQYF. The CDR3 DNA reads as TGCACCAGCAGCTTTCCTTTGGGCACAGATACGCAGTATTTT.

This clonotype was detected ten times or more. V gene TRBV5-4 combines with J gene TRBJ1-5, with D maybe TRBD1 (5 bases). This CDR3 is 14 amino acids long. Germline CDR1 reads SGHNT; CDR2 reads YYREEE (reference sequence). Deletions cut 4 bases from V and 3 bases from J, with 11 bases between. The CDR3 loop is CASSVGTDNQPQHF. In nucleotides, the CDR3 is TGTGCCAGCAGCGTCGGGACGGACAATCAGCCCCAGCATTTT.

CDR3 region: CASSPYGREKLFF. Here the CDR3 DNA reads TGTGCCAGCAGCCCCTATGGACGTGAAAAACTGTTTTTT. The chain has TRBV12-3 or TRBV12-4 and TRBJ1-4; no firm D call. Trimming left V 6 bases short and J 7 bases short, with 12 bases between. This CDR3 region has 13 residues.

This clonotype came up many times. This chain joins TRBV28 and TRBJ2-7; 7 bases line up with TRBD2. From germline, CDR1 is MDHEN and CDR2 SYDVKM. The CDR3 extends over 16 amino acids. The junction had 8 bases not matched to a gene; V was cut back by 1 base and J by 2 bases. CDR3 region: CASSLYGGEGPYEQYF. The CDR3, as DNA: TGTGCCAGCAGTTTATATGGGGGGGAGGGTCCCTACGAGCAGTACTTC.

This clonotype was observed a handful of times. The rearrangement uses TRBV11-3 and TRBJ2-1; no clear D. CDR3 size: 13 residues. Trimming pared 0 bases from V and 12 bases from J, leaving 12 bases between. From germline, CDR1 is SGHNT and CDR2 YENEEA. The CDR3 reads CASSLDRIGRQFF. CDR3 coding DNA: TGTGCCAGCAGCTTAGATCGTATCGGGCGGCAGTTCTTC.

The chain employs TRBV27 and TRBJ1-1; D is ambiguous. There are 12 residues in the CDR3. With 3 bases removed from V and 7 bases from J, the gap between germline ends came to 9 bases. CDR1 is MNHEY and CDR2 is SMNVEV in the germline V gene (reference sequence). The CDR3 region is CASSFPGGEAFF. In DNA form, the CDR3 reads TGTGCCAGCAGTTTTCCGGGCGGTGAAGCTTTCTTT.